The following is a T cell receptor (beta chain) sequence with its context. The CDR3 runs 16 residues. CDR1 MGHRA and CDR2 YSYEKL come from the germline V gene. The junction had 0 bases not matched to a gene; V was cut back by 0 bases and J by 2 bases. This entry belongs to a study of blood T cell repertoires in COVID-19. The method was immunoSEQ multiplex PCR; TCRdb's version includes in-frame clones alone and lacks a portion of them. The profile covers about 230,000 clones, with 70% to 90% appearing a single time and 9.5% to 14% taken by the ten largest. Recruits, aged 18 to 89 years, lived in some 25 US areas. Participants reported their clinical history, and cohort assignment relied on those reports.

Sequenced: PBMCs or T cells enriched from blood (not recorded which). The receptor was isolated from a man younger than 40 who had recovered from COVID-19. The chain joins TRBV4-1 to TRBJ1-5; TRBD1 aligns across 11 bases. CDR3 sequence reads: CASSQEGQGGNQPQHF. In DNA form, the CDR3 reads TGCGCCAGCAGCCAAGAGGGACAGGGGGGCAATCAGCCCCAGCATTTT.